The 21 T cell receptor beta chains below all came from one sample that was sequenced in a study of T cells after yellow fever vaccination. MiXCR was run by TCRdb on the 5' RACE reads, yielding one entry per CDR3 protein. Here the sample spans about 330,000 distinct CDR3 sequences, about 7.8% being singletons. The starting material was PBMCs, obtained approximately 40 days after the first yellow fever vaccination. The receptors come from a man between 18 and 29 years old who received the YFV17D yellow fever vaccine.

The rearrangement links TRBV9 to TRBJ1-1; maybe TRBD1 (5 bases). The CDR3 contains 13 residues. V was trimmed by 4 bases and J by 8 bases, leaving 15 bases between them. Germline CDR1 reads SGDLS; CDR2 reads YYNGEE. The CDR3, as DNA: TGTGCCAGCAGCCCCCCCTTGGGGCAAGAAGCTTTCTTT. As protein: CASSPPLGQEAFF.

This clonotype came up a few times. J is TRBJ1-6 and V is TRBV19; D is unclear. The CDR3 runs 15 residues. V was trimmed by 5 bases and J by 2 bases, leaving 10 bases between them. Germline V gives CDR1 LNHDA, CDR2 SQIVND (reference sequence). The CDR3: CASSVGPAYNSPLHF. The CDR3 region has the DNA TGTGCCAGTAGTGTAGGACCGGCCTATAATTCACCCCTCCACTTT.

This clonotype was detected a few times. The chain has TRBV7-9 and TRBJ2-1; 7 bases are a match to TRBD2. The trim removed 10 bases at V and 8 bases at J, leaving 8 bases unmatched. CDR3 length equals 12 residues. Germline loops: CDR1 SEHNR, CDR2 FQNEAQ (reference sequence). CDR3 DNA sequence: TGTGCCAACGGGGGGTCGGTCGATGAGCAGTTCTTC. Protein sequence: CANGGSVDEQFF.

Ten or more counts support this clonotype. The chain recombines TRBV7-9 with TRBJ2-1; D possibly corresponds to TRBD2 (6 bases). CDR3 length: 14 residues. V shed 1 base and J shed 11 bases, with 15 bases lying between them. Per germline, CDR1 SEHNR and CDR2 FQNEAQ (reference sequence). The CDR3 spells CASSLVGTPNQQFF. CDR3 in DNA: TGTGCCAGCAGCTTAGTGGGGACTCCCAACCAGCAGTTCTTC.

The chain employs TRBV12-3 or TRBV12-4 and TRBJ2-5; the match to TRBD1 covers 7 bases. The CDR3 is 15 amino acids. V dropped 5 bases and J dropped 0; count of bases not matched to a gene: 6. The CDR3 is CASSINRGDQETQYF. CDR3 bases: TGTGCCAGCAGTATTAACAGGGGTGACCAAGAGACCCAGTACTTC.

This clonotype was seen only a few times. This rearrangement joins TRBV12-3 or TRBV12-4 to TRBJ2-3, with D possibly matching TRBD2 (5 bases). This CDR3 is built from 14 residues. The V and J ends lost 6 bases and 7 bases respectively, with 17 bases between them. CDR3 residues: CASSPGVRGNTQYF. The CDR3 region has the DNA TGTGCCAGCAGCCCCGGGGTCCGAGGGAATACGCAGTATTTT.

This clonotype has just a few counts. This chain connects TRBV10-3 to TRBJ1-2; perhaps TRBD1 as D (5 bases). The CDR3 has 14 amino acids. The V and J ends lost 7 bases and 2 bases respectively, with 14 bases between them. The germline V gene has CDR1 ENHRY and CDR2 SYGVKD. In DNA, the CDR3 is TGTGCCATCACTCCAAGGGGAGGGAACTATGGCTACACCTTC. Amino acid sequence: CAITPRGGNYGYTF.

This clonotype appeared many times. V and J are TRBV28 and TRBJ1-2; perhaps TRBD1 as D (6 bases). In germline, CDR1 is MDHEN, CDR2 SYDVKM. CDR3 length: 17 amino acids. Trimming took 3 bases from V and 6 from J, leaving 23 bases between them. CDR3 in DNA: TGTGCCAGCAGTTTCTCGCTTTGGGGGGGCGAGGAGAATGGCTACACCTTC. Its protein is CASSFSLWGGEENGYTF.

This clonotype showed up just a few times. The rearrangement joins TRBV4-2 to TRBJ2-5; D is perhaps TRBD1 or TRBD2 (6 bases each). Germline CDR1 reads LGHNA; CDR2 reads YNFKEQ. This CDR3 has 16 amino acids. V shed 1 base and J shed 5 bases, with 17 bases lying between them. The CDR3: CASSQAYGGDRETQYF. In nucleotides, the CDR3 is TGTGCCAGCAGCCAAGCTTACGGGGGAGACAGGGAGACCCAGTACTTC.

CDR3 coding DNA: TGTGCCAGTAGTATCTCTACGTATAACACGTATGGCTACACCTTC. Encoded protein: CASSISTYNTYGYTF. This chain joins TRBV19 and TRBJ1-2, with D uncertain. CDR1 is LNHDA and CDR2 is SQIVND in the germline V gene (reference sequence). Trimming removed 3 bases at V and 5 bases at J, with 16 bases between. The CDR3 loop spans 15 amino acids.

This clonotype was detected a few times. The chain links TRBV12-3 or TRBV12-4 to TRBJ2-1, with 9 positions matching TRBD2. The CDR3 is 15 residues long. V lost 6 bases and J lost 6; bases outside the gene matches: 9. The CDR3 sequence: CASSLWLAGTNEQFF. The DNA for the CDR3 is TGTGCCAGCAGCTTATGGCTAGCGGGGACCAATGAGCAGTTCTTC.

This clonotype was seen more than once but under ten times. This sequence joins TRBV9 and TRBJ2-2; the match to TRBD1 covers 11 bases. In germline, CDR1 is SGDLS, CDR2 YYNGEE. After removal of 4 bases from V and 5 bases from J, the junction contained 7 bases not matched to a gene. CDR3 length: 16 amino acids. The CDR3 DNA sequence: TGTGCCAGCAGCATGACCGGGACAGGGGGAACCGGGGAGCTGTTTTTT. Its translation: CASSMTGTGGTGELFF.

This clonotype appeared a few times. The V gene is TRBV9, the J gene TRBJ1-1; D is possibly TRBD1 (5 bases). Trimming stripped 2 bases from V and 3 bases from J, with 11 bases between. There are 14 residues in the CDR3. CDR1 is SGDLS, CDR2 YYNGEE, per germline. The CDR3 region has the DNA TGTGCCAGCAGCGTTCAGGGTAGGGACACTGAAGCTTTCTTT. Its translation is CASSVQGRDTEAFF.

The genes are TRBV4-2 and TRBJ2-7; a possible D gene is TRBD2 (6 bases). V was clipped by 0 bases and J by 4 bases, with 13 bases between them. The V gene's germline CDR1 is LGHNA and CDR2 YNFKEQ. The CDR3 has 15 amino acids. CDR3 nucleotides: TGTGCCAGCAGCCAAGAAGCGGCAGGACTATACGAGCAGTACTTC. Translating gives CASSQEAAGLYEQYF.

CDR3 amino acids: CSAIAGGPDTGELFF. DNA of the CDR3: TGCAGTGCGATAGCGGGGGGGCCCGACACCGGGGAGCTGTTTTTT. This chain links TRBV20-1 with TRBJ2-2; TRBD2 matches at 11 bases. J gave up 3 bases and V 6 bases, and 6 bases lay outside the gene matches. The CDR3 contains 15 residues. Germline loops: CDR1 DFQATT, CDR2 SNEGSKA (reference sequence).

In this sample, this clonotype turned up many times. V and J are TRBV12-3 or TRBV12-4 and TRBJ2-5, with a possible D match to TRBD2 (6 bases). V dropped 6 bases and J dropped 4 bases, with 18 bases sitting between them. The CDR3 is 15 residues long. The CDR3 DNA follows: TGTGCCAGCAGCCTAGGACTGACTAGAGGAGAGACCCAGTACTTC. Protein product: CASSLGLTRGETQYF.

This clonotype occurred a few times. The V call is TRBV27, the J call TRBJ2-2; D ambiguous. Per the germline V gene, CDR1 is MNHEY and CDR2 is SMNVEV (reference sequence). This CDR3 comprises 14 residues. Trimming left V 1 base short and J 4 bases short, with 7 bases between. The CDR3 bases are TGTGCCAGCAGTTTATTAGGGTCCACCGGGGAGCTGTTTTTT. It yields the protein CASSLLGSTGELFF.

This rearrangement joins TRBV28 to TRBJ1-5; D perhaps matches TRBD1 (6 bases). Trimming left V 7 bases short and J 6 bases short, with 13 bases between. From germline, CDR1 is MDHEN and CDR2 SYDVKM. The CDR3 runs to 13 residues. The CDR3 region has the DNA TGTGCCAGCAACACAGGGTTGGCTCAGCCCCAGCATTTT. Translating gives CASNTGLAQPQHF.

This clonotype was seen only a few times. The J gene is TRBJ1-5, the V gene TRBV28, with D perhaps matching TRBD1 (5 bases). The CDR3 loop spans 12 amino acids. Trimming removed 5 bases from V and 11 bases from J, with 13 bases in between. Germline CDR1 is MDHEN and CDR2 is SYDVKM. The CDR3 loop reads CASSGQGAAQHF. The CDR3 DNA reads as TGTGCCAGCAGTGGGCAGGGTGCCGCCCAGCATTTT.

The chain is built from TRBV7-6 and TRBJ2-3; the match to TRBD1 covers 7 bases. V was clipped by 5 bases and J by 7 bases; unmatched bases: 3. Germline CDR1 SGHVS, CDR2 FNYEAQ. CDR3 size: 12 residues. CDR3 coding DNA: TGTGCCAGCAGCCTACAGGGGAATACGCAGTATTTT. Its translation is CASSLQGNTQYF.

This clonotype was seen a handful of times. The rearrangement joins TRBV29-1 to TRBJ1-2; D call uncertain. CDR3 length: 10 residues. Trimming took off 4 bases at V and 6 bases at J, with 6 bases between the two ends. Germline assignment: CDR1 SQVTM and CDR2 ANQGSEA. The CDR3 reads CSVAGDGYTF. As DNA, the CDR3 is TGCAGCGTTGCCGGGGATGGCTACACCTTC. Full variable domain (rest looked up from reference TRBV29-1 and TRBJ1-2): SAVISQKPSRDICQRGTSLTIQCQVDSQVTMMFWYRQQPGQSLTLIATANQGSEATYESGFVIDKFPISRPNLTFSTLTVSNMSPEDSSIYLCSVAGDGYTFGSGTRLTVV.